This is a list of T cell receptor beta chains from one sample in a study of T-cell memory formation after mild COVID-19. One entry per CDR3 protein, called by TCRdb with MiXCR from the 5' RACE reads. This table has about 320,000 distinct CDR3 sequences, roughly 13% appearing once. The sample consisted of PBMCs or a T cell subset sorted from them (not recorded which). These receptor sequences come from a man aged 18 to 30 who had mild COVID-19 (a few samples of this study predate the infection). Cell type and time point are not known. The CDR3 runs from the conserved cysteine through the conserved F or W. Each record gives: V gene, D gene, J gene, clone size, CDR3 DNA, CDR3 protein. D genes are given only for firm matches. The size field is filled for only some rows; it gives once, few, many or a size class.

v_call: TRBV4-1; d_call: TRBD1; j_call: TRBJ1-5; clone_size: .; cdr3_nt: TGCGCCAGCAGCCAAGAGGGACAGAACCGCGGTCAGCCCCAGCATTTT; cdr3_aa: CASSQEGQNRGQPQHF
v_call: TRBV7-8; d_call: .; j_call: TRBJ1-1; clone_size: few; cdr3_nt: TGTGCCAGCAGCCCAAGGGTAGAGTACACTGAAGCTTTCTTT; cdr3_aa: CASSPRVEYTEAFF
v_call: TRBV9; d_call: TRBD2; j_call: TRBJ2-3; clone_size: .; cdr3_nt: TGTGCCAGCAGCGTATTATTAGCGGGGGGCCAAGATACGCAGTATTTT; cdr3_aa: CASSVLLAGGQDTQYF
v_call: TRBV15; d_call: TRBD1; j_call: TRBJ1-2; clone_size: .; cdr3_nt: TGTGCCACCAGCAGAGAGAGGGACAGGGGCTATGGCTACACCTTC; cdr3_aa: CATSRERDRGYGYTF
v_call: TRBV7-2; d_call: .; j_call: TRBJ1-2; clone_size: .; cdr3_nt: TGTGCCAGCACCCCCGACAGACCTCGGGGCTACACCTTC; cdr3_aa: CASTPDRPRGYTF
v_call: TRBV27; d_call: .; j_call: TRBJ1-2; clone_size: few; cdr3_nt: TGTGCCAGCGGGCCTTTGTTGGCCTATGGCTACACCTTC; cdr3_aa: CASGPLLAYGYTF
v_call: TRBV11-2; d_call: .; j_call: TRBJ2-1; clone_size: .; cdr3_nt: TGTGCCAGCAGCAACGGCTACAATGAGCAGTTCTTC; cdr3_aa: CASSNGYNEQFF
v_call: TRBV14; d_call: .; j_call: TRBJ2-1; clone_size: .; cdr3_nt: TGTGCCAGCAGCCAAGATCAAGCAACCGGTGTCGTCAATGAGCAGTTCTTC; cdr3_aa: CASSQDQATGVVNEQFF
v_call: TRBV7-2; d_call: .; j_call: TRBJ2-3; clone_size: few; cdr3_nt: TGTGCCAGCGGCTACCGGGGAGCCTTCACAGATACGCAGTATTTT; cdr3_aa: CASGYRGAFTDTQYF
v_call: TRBV20-1; d_call: TRBD1; j_call: TRBJ2-3; clone_size: .; cdr3_nt: TGCAGTGCTAGATCTGCGACAGGGTCGGTTTCAGATACGCAGTATTTT; cdr3_aa: CSARSATGSVSDTQYF
v_call: TRBV5-1; d_call: .; j_call: TRBJ1-2; clone_size: few; cdr3_nt: TGCGCCAGCAGCGGACCGGGACTGCTCTATGGCTACACCTTC; cdr3_aa: CASSGPGLLYGYTF
v_call: TRBV5-4; d_call: TRBD1; j_call: TRBJ1-4; clone_size: .; cdr3_nt: TGTGCCAGCAGCAGTACAGGGGAAGGACGTCGAGAAAAACTGTTTTTT; cdr3_aa: CASSSTGEGRREKLFF
v_call: TRBV4-3; d_call: .; j_call: TRBJ2-7; clone_size: few; cdr3_nt: TGCGCCAGCAGCCAGACCGTGACCTACGAGCAGTACTTC; cdr3_aa: CASSQTVTYEQYF
v_call: TRBV20-1; d_call: .; j_call: TRBJ2-3; clone_size: .; cdr3_nt: TGCAGTGCTAGAGTTTGGCCCACAGATACGCAGTATTTT; cdr3_aa: CSARVWPTDTQYF
v_call: TRBV12-3/TRBV12-4; d_call: TRBD2; j_call: TRBJ2-5; clone_size: .; cdr3_nt: TGTGCCAGTACCCTAGGGGGGCTAGCGGGGGCCGCGGAGACCCAGTACTTC; cdr3_aa: CASTLGGLAGAAETQYF